This T cell receptor beta chain originates from a study of blood T cell repertoires in COVID-19. The wider study: The United States, Italy and Spain provided the acute and convalescent COVID-19 samples. Nucleic acid was either cDNA or gDNA, and it came from T cells, B-cell-depleted T cells, or PBMCs.

The assay was immunoSEQ multiplex PCR, and TCRdb's table has in-frame clones only and misses some. The table includes about 86,000 clones, more than 85% detected once. The study recruited people aged about 18 to 90 years across roughly 25 US areas. Clinical history reported by participants formed the basis on which cohorts were assigned. The source material was PBMCs or T cells enriched from blood (not recorded which). The sequence came from a woman between 50 and 59 years old with acute COVID-19.

The CDR3 sequence is CASSLDSVLNQPQHF. The CDR3 DNA follows: TGTGCCAGCAGCTTGGATAGTGTACTCAATCAGCCCCAGCATTTT. This chain uses TRBV5-6 with TRBJ1-5; D call uncertain. Germline V gives CDR1 SGHDT, CDR2 YYEEEE. This CDR3 is built from 15 residues. V lost 0 bases and J 3 bases, leaving 10 bases between the germline ends.